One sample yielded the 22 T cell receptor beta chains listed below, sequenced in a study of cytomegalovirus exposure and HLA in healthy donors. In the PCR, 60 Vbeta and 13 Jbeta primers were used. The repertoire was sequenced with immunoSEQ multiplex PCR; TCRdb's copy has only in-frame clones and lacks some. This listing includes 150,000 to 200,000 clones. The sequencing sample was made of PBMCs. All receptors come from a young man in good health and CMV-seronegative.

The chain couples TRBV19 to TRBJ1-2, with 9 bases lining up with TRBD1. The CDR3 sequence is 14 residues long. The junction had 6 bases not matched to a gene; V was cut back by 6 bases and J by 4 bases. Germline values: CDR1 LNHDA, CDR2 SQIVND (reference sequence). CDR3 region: CASSEKGQGYGYTF. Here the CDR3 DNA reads TGTGCCAGTAGCGAGAAGGGACAGGGCTATGGCTACACCTTC.

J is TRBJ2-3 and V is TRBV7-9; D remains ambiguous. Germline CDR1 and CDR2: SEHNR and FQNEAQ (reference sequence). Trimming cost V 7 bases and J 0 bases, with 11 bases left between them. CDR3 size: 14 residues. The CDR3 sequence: CASTFGTSTDTQYF. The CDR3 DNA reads TGTGCCAGCACCTTTGGCACAAGCACAGATACGCAGTATTTT.

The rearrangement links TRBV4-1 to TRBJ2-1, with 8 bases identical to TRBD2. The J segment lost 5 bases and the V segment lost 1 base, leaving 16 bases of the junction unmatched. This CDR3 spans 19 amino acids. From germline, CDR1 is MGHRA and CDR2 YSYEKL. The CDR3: CASSQVAFQAGVGNNEQFF. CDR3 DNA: TGCGCCAGCAGCCAAGTCGCGTTTCAAGCGGGAGTTGGAAACAATGAGCAGTTCTTC.

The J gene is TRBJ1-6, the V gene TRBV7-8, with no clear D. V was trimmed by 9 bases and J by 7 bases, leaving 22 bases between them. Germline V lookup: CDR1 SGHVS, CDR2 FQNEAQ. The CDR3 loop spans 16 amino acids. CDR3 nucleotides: TGTGCCAGTTCCCCAGAGGATCCCTTTGGGAATTCACCCCTCCACTTT. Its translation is CASSPEDPFGNSPLHF. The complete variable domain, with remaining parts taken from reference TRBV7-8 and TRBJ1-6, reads GAGVSQSPRYKVAKRGQDVALRCDPISGHVSLFWYQQALGQGPEFLTYFQNEAQLDKSGLPSDRFFAERPEGSVSTLKIQRTQQEDSAVYLCASSPEDPFGNSPLHFGNGTRLTVT.

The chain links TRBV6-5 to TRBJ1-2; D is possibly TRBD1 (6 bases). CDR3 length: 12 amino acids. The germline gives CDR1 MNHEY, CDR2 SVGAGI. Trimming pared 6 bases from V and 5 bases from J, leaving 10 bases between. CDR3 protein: CASRDRRYGYTF. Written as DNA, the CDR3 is TGTGCCAGCAGAGACAGGAGATATGGCTACACCTTC.

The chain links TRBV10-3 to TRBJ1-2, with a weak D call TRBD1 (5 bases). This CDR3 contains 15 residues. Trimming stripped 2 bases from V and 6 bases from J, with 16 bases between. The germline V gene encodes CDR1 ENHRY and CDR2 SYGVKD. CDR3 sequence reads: CAISEVQGLYNGYTF. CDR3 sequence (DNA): TGTGCCATCAGTGAGGTGCAGGGTTTGTACAATGGCTACACCTTC.

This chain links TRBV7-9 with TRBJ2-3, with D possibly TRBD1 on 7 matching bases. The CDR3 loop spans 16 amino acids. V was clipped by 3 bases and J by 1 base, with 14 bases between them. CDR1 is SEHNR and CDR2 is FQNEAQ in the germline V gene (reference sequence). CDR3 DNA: TGTGCCAGCAGCTTTCTTAGCGGACAGGGCACAGATACGCAGTATTTT. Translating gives CASSFLSGQGTDTQYF. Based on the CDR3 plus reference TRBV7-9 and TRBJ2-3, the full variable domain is DTGVSQNPRHKITKRGQNVTFRCDPISEHNRLYWYRQTLGQGPEFLTYFQNEAQLEKSRLLSDRFSAERPKGSFSTLEIQRTEQGDSAMYLCASSFLSGQGTDTQYFGPGTRLTVL.

The CDR3 reads CSVARDTSYEQYF. The DNA for the CDR3 is TGCAGCGTTGCCCGGGACACCTCCTACGAGCAGTACTTC. The chain employs TRBV29-1 and TRBJ2-7, with D perhaps matching TRBD1 (6 bases). Between the trimmed V and J ends, which lost 4 bases and 0 bases, there was a span of 10 bases. The CDR3 loop spans 13 amino acids. Looked up from germline, CDR1 is SQVTM and CDR2 is ANQGSEA.

CDR3 sequence (DNA): TGTGCCAGCAGTCTAACTACAGGGTTTCAGCCCCAGCATTTT. Translated, it gives CASSLTTGFQPQHF. The chain joins TRBV27 to TRBJ1-5; D might be TRBD1 (6 bases). V lost 5 bases and J 6 bases, leaving 14 bases between the germline ends. Per germline, CDR1 MNHEY and CDR2 SMNVEV (reference sequence). The CDR3 loop spans 14 amino acids.

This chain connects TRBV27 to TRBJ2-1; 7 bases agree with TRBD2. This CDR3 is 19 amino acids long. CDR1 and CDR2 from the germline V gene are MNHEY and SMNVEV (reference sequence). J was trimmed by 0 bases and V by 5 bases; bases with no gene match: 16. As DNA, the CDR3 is TGTGCCAGCAGTCCCGGGGGGAGGTTGGGGATTAACTCCTACAATGAGCAGTTCTTC. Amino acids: CASSPGGRLGINSYNEQFF.

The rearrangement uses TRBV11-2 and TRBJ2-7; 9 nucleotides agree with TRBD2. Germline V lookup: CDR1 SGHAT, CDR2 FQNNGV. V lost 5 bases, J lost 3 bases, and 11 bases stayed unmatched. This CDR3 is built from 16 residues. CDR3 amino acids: CASSPTSGDPRYEQYF. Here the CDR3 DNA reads TGTGCCAGCAGCCCGACTAGCGGAGACCCCCGCTACGAGCAGTACTTC.

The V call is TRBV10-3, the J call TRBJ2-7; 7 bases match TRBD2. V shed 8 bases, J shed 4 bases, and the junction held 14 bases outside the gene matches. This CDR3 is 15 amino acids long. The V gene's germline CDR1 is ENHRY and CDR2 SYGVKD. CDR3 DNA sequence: TGTGCCATCGCCATGGGGGGGGACGGTGGGTACGAGCAGTACTTC. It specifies CAIAMGGDGGYEQYF.

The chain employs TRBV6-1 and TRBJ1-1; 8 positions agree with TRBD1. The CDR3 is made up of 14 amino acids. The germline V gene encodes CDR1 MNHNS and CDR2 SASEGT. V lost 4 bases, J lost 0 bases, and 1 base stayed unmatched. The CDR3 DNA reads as TGTGCCAGCAGTGGGACAGGGATGAACACTGAAGCTTTCTTT. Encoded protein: CASSGTGMNTEAFF.

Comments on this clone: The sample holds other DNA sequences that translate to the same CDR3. CDR3 amino acids: CASSSYTDTQYF. CDR3 nucleotides: TGTGCCAGCAGCTCGTACACAGATACGCAGTATTTT. V usage is TRBV7-2 and J usage is TRBJ2-3; D gene ambiguous. V was cut by 4 bases and J by 2 bases, with 4 bases left in between. The CDR3 consists of 12 residues. CDR1 is SGHTA, CDR2 FQGNSA, per germline.

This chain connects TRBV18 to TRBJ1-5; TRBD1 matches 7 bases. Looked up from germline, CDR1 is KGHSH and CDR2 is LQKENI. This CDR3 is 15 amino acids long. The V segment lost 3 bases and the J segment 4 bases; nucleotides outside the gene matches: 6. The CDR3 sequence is CASSPGTGANQPQHF. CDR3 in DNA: TGTGCCAGCTCACCGGGCACAGGGGCTAATCAGCCCCAGCATTTT.

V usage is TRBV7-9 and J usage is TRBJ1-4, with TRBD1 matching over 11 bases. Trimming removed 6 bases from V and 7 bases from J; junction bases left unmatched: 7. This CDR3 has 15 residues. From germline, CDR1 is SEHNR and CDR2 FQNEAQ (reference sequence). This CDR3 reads CASRSGQGAREKLFF. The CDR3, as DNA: TGTGCCAGCAGAAGCGGACAGGGGGCGCGTGAAAAACTGTTTTTT.

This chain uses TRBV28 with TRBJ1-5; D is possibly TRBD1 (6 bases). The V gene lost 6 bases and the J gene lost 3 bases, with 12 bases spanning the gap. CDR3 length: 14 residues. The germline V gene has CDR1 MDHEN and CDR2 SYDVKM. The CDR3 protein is CASRIGGINQPQHF. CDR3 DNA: TGTGCCAGCAGAATAGGGGGAATCAATCAGCCCCAGCATTTT.

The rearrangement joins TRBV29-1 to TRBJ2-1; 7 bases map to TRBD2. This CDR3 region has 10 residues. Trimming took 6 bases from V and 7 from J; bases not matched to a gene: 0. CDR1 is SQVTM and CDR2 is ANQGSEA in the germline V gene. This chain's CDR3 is CSVGGNEQFF. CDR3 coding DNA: TGCAGCGTGGGGGGGAATGAGCAGTTCTTC.

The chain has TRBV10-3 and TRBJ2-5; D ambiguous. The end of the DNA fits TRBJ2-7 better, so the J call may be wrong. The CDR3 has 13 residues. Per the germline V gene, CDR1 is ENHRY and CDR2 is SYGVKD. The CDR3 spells CAIRAGRLYEQYF. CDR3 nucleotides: TGTGCCATCAGAGCAGGTCGCCTCTACGAGCAGTACTTC.

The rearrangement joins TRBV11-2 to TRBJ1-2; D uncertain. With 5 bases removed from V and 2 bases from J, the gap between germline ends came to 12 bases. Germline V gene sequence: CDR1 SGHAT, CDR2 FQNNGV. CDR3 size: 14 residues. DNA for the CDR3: TGTGCCAGCAGCCAAGAGGATGGAAACTATGGCTACACCTTC. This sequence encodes CASSQEDGNYGYTF.

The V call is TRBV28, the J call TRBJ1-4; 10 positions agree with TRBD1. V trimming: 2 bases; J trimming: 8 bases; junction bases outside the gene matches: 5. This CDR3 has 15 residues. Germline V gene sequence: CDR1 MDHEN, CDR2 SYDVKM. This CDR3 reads CASSLGGQGVEKLFF. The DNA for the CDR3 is TGTGCCAGCAGTTTAGGTGGACAGGGGGTAGAAAAACTGTTTTTT.

The CDR3 coding sequence is TGTGCCAGCAGTTCCCGACTGTACACAGATACGCAGTATTTT. This translates into CASSSRLYTDTQYF. V usage is TRBV5-5 and J usage is TRBJ2-3; D gene unclear. This CDR3 has 14 amino acids. Germline-derived CDR1 and CDR2 are SGHKS and YYEKEE (reference sequence). Between the trimmed V and J ends, which lost 5 bases and 2 bases, there was a span of 12 bases.